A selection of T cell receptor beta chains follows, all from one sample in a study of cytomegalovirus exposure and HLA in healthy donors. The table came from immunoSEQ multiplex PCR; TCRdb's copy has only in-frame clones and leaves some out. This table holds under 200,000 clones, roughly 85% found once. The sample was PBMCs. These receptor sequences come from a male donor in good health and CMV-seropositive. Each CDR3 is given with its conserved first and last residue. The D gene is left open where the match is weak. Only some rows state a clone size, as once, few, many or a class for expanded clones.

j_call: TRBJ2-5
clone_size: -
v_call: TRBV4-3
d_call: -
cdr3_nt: TGCGCCAGCAGCCCGGGACTGCAAGAGACCCAGTACTTC
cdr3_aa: CASSPGLQETQYF

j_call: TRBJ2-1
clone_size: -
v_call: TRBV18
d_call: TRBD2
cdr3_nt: TGTGCCAGCTCACCACCGGGACTAGAAACCAATGAGCAGTTCTTC
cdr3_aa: CASSPPGLETNEQFF

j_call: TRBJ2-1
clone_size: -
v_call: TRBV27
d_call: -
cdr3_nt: TGTGCCAGCAGTGACTCTAGCTCCTACAATGAGCAGTTCTTC
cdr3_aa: CASSDSSSYNEQFF

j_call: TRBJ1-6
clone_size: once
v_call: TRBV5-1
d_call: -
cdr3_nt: TGCGCCAGCAGCTTGTCCTCTTCTAATTCACCCCTCCACTTT
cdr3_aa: CASSLSSSNSPLHF

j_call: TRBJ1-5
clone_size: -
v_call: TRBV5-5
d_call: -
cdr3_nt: TGTGCCAGCAGCTTCTCGACAGGCCAGAGGGATCAGCCCCAGCATTTT
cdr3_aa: CASSFSTGQRDQPQHF

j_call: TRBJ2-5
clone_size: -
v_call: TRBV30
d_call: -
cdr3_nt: TGTGCCTGGAGTGTACTAGAGACCCAGTACTTC
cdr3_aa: CAWSVLETQYF

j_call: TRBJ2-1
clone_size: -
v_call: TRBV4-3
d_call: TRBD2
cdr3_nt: TGCGCCAGCAGCCAAGATGCTCGCGGGAGAGGCAATGAGCAGTTCTTC
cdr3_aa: CASSQDARGRGNEQFF

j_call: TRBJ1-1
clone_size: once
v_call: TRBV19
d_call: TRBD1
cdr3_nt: TGTGCCAGTCTAGGACAGGGGGAAGCTTTCTTT
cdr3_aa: CASLGQGEAFF

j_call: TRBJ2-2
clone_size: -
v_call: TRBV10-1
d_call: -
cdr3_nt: TGCGCCAGCAGTGATCTGACTCCGAACACCGGGGAGCTGTTTTTT
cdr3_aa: CASSDLTPNTGELFF

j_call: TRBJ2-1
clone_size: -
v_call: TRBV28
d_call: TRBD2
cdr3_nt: TGTGCCAGCAGTGCGGGAGGCAACTACAATGAGCAGTTCTTC
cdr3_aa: CASSAGGNYNEQFF

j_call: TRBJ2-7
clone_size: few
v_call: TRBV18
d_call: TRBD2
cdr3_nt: TGTGCCAGCTCACCCGGGACTAGCGGATACGAGCAGTACTTC
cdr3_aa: CASSPGTSGYEQYF

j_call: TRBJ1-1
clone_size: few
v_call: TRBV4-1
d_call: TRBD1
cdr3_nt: TGCGCCAGCAGCCAAGATCTTGGGACAGGGGAACAGTATGAAGCTTTCTTT
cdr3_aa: CASSQDLGTGEQYEAFF

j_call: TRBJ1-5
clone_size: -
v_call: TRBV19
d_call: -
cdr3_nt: TGTGCCAGTAGTGTCCCCCGGGGGGTCCGCAATCAGCCCCAGCATTTT
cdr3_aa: CASSVPRGVRNQPQHF

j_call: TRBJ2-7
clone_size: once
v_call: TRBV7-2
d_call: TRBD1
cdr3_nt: TGTGCCAGCAGCTTAGTCGGACAGGGCTACCGCTACGAGCAGTACTTC
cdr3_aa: CASSLVGQGYRYEQYF

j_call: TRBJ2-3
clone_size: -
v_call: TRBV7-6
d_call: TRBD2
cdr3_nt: TGTGCCAGCAGCTTAGCCGCGGGACTAGCGGGGATAGTTGCGGATACGCAGTATTTT
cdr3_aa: CASSLAAGLAGIVADTQYF

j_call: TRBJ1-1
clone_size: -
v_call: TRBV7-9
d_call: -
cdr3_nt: TGTTCCTCCGGGGTATACCCTGAAGCTTTCTTT
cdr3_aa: CSSGVYPEAFF